This is a list of T cell receptor beta chains from one sample in a study of shared clonotypes between healthy human individuals. Generated by immunoSEQ multiplex PCR, the TCRdb table keeps only in-frame clones and is missing some. Here the sample spans approximately 1.9 million clones, 85% to 95% being singletons. Material: naive CD8+ T cells from PBMCs. Receptor source: a man between 18 and 35 years old in good health. Some clones in this sample may be carry-over from other donors' samples. CDR3s include the opening cysteine and the closing phenylalanine or tryptophan. The order of the fields is clone size, V gene, D gene, J gene, CDR3 length, CDR3 protein, CDR3 DNA. A D gene is named only where the DNA matches it firmly. A row's size may be missing; if present it is once, few, many or a size class.

.	TRBV10-3	.	TRBJ2-7	21	CAISESDLAPEDDTLSYEQYF	TGTGCCATCAGTGAGTCTGATTTGGCTCCCGAGGACGATACCCTATCCTACGAGCAGTACTTC
.	TRBV5-6	TRBD1	TRBJ1-5	18	CASSLGKTGGISNQPQHF	TGTGCCAGCAGCTTGGGGAAGACAGGGGGGATTAGCAATCAGCCCCAGCATTTT
.	TRBV15	.	TRBJ1-5	14	CATSRAGSNQPQHF	TGTGCCACCAGCCGGGCTGGAAGCAATCAGCCCCAGCATTTT
once	TRBV30	.	TRBJ2-1	13	CAWSVNSYREQFF	TGTGCCTGGAGTGTAAACAGCTACAGAGAGCAGTTCTTC
.	TRBV27	TRBD1	TRBJ2-2	16	CASSLGQGAGTGELFF	TGTGCCAGCAGTTTAGGGCAGGGGGCAGGCACCGGGGAGCTGTTTTTT
.	TRBV7-6	TRBD2	TRBJ2-3	16	CASSSRTSGPTDTQYF	TGTGCCAGCAGCTCTCGGACTAGCGGCCCCACAGATACGCAGTATTTT
.	TRBV7-9	.	TRBJ2-7	15	CASSLGGTETYEQYF	TGTGCCAGCAGCTTGGGCGGGACGGAGACCTACGAGCAGTACTTC
.	TRBV4-3	.	TRBJ2-3	14	CASSHAQGTDTQYF	TGCGCCAGCAGCCACGCGCAGGGTACAGATACGCAGTATTTT
.	TRBV6-5	.	TRBJ2-5	16	CASSYSRRRATETQYF	TGTGCCAGCAGTTACTCTCGGCGCAGAGCGACGGAGACCCAGTACTTC
.	TRBV5-6	.	TRBJ2-7	12	CASSLGGRMRYF	TGTGCCAGCAGCTTGGGGGGCCGGATGAGGTACTTC
.	TRBV29-1	.	TRBJ2-4	14	CSVHSLSSGNIQYF	TGCAGCGTTCACTCCCTCAGCTCAGGAAACATTCAGTACTTC
.	TRBV5-3	.	TRBJ1-4	15	CARSSDGTTNEKLFF	TGTGCCAGAAGCTCGGACGGAACAACTAATGAAAAACTGTTTTTT
.	TRBV29-1	TRBD1	TRBJ2-5	14	CSVGTGTIQETQYF	TGCAGCGTTGGGACAGGGACCATCCAAGAGACCCAGTACTTC
.	TRBV29-1	TRBD2	TRBJ2-7	16	CSVVTSESGKSYEQYF	TGCAGCGTCGTAACAAGTGAGAGCGGGAAGTCCTACGAGCAGTACTTC
.	TRBV6-5	.	TRBJ2-3	14	CASGPGELTDTQYF	TGTGCCAGCGGGCCAGGGGAGTTGACAGATACGCAGTATTTT
.	TRBV30	.	TRBJ1-4	16	CAWNREIGIINEKLFF	TGTGCCTGGAATAGGGAGATTGGGATTATTAATGAAAAACTGTTTTTT
.	TRBV7-2	.	TRBJ2-5	14	CASSLGQRQETQYF	TGTGCCAGCAGCCTTGGACAGCGCCAAGAGACCCAGTACTTC
.	TRBV28	.	TRBJ2-7	13	CASSQDTDYEQYF	TGTGCCAGCAGTCAGGACACAGACTACGAGCAGTACTTC
.	TRBV5-1	TRBD2	TRBJ2-7	16	CASSLGRGTSSYEQYF	TGCGCCAGCAGCTTGGGGCGGGGGACGAGCTCCTACGAGCAGTACTTC
.	TRBV29-1	TRBD1	TRBJ1-2	17	CSVPKEEKGAAIYGYTF	TGCAGCGTCCCGAAGGAAGAAAAGGGGGCAGCCATCTATGGCTACACCTTC
.	TRBV5-8	.	TRBJ1-2	15	CASSSRVLANYGYTF	TGTGCCAGCAGCTCCCGGGTGTTAGCTAACTATGGCTACACCTTC
.	TRBV6-5	.	TRBJ2-5	14	CASSYDRGSETQYF	TGTGCCAGCAGTTACGATAGGGGTTCAGAGACCCAGTACTTC
.	TRBV27	.	TRBJ2-2	12	CASSHRNGELFF	TGTGCCAGCAGCCACAGGAACGGGGAGCTGTTTTTT
.	TRBV2	TRBD2	TRBJ2-7	18	CASSDWTSGRRGFGEQYF	TGTGCCAGCAGTGACTGGACTAGCGGGAGAAGGGGCTTCGGAGAGCAGTACTTC